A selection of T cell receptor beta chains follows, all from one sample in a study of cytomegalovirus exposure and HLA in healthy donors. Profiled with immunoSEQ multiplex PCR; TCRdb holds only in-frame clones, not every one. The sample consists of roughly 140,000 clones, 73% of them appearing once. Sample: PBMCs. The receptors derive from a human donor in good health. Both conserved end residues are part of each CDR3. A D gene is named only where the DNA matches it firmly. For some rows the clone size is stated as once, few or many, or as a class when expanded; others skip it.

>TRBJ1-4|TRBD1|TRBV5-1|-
TGCGCCAGCAGCGGGACAGGGGGGCTTAATGAAAAACTGTTTTTT
CASSGTGGLNEKLFF
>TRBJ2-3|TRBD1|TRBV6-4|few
TGTGCCAGCAGCGTTGGACAGGGAGAAGGAGATACGCAGTATTTT
CASSVGQGEGDTQYF
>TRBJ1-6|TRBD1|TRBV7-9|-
TGTGCCAGCAGCACCGGAACAGGGGAAGCTTCACCCCTCCACTTT
CASSTGTGEASPLHF
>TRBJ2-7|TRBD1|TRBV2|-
TGTGCCAGCCGAATGGGACAGTCGGTAAACGAGCAGTACTTC
CASRMGQSVNEQYF
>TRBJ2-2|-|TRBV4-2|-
TGTGCCAGCAAACCTGAAGTATTTGTAGCCGGGGAGCTGTTTTTT
CASKPEVFVAGELFF
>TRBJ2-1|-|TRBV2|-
TGTGCCAGCAGTGAGGTTAGCATGGAGCAGTTCTTC
CASSEVSMEQFF
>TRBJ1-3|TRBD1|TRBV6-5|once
TGTGCCAGCAGTGACAGGGGGCTCGGTACCATATATTTT
CASSDRGLGTIYF
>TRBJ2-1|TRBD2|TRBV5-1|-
TGCGCCAGCAGCTTACGGGGGGAGGTCTATGAGCAGTTCTTC
CASSLRGEVYEQFF
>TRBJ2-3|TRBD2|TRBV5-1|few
TGCGCCAGCAGCTTGGAGACTAGCGGGGGAACAGATACGCAGTATTTT
CASSLETSGGTDTQYF
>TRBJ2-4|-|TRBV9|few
TGTGCCAGCAGCGTAGATGGGCTAGCCAAAAACATTCAGTACTTC
CASSVDGLAKNIQYF
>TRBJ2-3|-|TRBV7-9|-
TGTGCCAGCAGCTTGGGGGCCTCCCTACTCACAGATACGCAGTATTTT
CASSLGASLLTDTQYF
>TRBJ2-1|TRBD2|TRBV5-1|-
TGCGCCAGCAGCTTGGAAGCGGGAGGTGGTAATGAGCAGTTCTTC
CASSLEAGGGNEQFF
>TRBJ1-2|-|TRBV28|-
TGTGCCAGCAGTGGGGGGGGCTTCATCTATGGCTACACCTTC
CASSGGGFIYGYTF
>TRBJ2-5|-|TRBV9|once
TGTGCCAGCAGCGTAGATGGGAGGAGGGAGCAGTACTTC
CASSVDGRREQYF
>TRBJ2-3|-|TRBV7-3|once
TGTGCCAGCAGGAAGGACGTGGGGGCCGGGGATACGCAGTATTTT
CASRKDVGAGDTQYF
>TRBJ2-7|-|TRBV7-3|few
TGTGCCAGCAGCCAAAGGGGCGGGGTCGACGAGCAGTACTTC
CASSQRGGVDEQYF
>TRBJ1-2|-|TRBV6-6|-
TGTGCCAGCAGTCCCGCGGGGGAGGGTGGCTACACCTTC
CASSPAGEGGYTF
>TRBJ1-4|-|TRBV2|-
TGTGCCAGCAGTGAAGCGCAAGGGGGAAATGAAAAACTGTTTTTT
CASSEAQGGNEKLFF
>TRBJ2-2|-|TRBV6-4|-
TGTGCCAGCAGGCCGGGGAGCACCGGGGAGCTGTTTTTT
CASRPGSTGELFF
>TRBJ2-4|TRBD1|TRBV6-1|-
TGTGCCAGCAGTGAAGCGGGACAGGGGATCATTCAGTACTTC
CASSEAGQGIIQYF
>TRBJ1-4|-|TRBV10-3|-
TGTGCCATCAGTGTCTTGGGCCAGTCGGAACTGTTTTTT
CAISVLGQSELFF
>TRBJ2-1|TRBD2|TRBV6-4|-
TGTGCCAGCAGTGAACTAGCGGGAGGAAATGGTGAGCAGTTCTTC
CASSELAGGNGEQFF
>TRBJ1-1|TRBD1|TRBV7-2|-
TGTGCCAGCAGCTTAATAGGGGGCGCAGGCACTGAAGCTTTCTTT
CASSLIGGAGTEAFF
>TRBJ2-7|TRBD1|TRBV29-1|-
TGCAGCGCCGCGGGACAGGGCTACGAGCAGTACTTC
CSAAGQGYEQYF
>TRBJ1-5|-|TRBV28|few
TGTGCCAGCAGTTCCCAGGATAAGGCCGGCCAGCCCCAGCATTTT
CASSSQDKAGQPQHF
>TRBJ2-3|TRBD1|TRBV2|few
TGTGCCAGCAGTGCAGGGGGCATGAGCACAGATACGCAGTATTTT
CASSAGGMSTDTQYF
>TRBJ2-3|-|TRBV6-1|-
TGTGCCAGCATGAGAACAGGGACCACAGATACGCAGTATTTT
CASMRTGTTDTQYF
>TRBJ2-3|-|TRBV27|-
TGTGCCAGCAGTTTATTTGGGGGGAGCGCAGATACGCAGTATTTT
CASSLFGGSADTQYF
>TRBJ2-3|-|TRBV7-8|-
TGTGCCAGCAGCCGGACTCCGGATACGCAGTATTTT
CASSRTPDTQYF
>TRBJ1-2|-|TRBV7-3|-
TGTGCCAGCAGCTCCTCGACAGGCTATGGCTACACCTTC
CASSSSTGYGYTF
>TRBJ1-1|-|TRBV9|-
TGTGCCAGCAGCGTAGCGGGTGAATACACTGAAGCTTTCTTT
CASSVAGEYTEAFF
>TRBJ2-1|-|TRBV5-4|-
TGTGCCAGCGCCGTGGGAGTTGACTCCTACAATGAGCAGTTCTTC
CASAVGVDSYNEQFF
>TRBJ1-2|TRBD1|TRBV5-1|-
TGCGCCAGCAAAAAGGGGACAGGGCAGGGCTATGGCTACACCTTC
CASKKGTGQGYGYTF
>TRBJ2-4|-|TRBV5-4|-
TGTGCCAGCAGCTACGGGAATAACATTCAGTACTTC
CASSYGNNIQYF
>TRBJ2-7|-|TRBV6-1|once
TGTGCCAGCAGTGTACTAGGAGGCTCCTACGAGCAGTACTTC
CASSVLGGSYEQYF
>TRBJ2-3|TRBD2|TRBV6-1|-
TGTGCCAGCCCACCGGGACTAGCGAGCACAGATACGCAGTATTTT
CASPPGLASTDTQYF
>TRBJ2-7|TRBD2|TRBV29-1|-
TGCAGCGTTGGAGGACTAGCGGGGCCCTACGAGCAGTACTTC
CSVGGLAGPYEQYF
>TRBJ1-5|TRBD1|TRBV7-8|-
TGTGCCAGCAGTTTGCTGACAGGGGATCAGCCCCAGCATTTT
CASSLLTGDQPQHF
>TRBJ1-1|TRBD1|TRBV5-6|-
TGTGCCAGCAGCTTGCAGGGGGGTGACACTGAAGCTTTCTTT
CASSLQGGDTEAFF
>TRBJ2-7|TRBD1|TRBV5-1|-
TGCGCCAGCAGCGTGGACAGGGGCTACTACGAGCAGTACTTC
CASSVDRGYYEQYF
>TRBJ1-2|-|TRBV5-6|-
TGTGCCAGCAGCTTACTACCTTATGGCTACACCTTC
CASSLLPYGYTF